This entry lists 22 T cell receptor beta chains sequenced from one sample in a study of ipilimumab plus nivolumab after autologous stem cell transplantation. The repertoire was sequenced with immunoSEQ multiplex PCR; TCRdb's copy has only in-frame clones and lacks some. The data show approximately 17,000 clones, 71% seen once. Sequencing was performed on PBMCs, taken in a trial of ipilimumab plus nivolumab as post-transplant consolidation. These receptors came from a male donor with diffuse large B-cell lymphoma.

This chain uses TRBV7-2 with TRBJ1-1, with D hard to call. Per germline, CDR1 SGHTA and CDR2 FQGNSA. The CDR3 loop spans 16 amino acids. V was pared by 4 bases and J by 2 bases, with 17 bases between. Written as DNA, the CDR3 is TGTGCCAGCAGCTCGGGGAGAGCATTCGGAAACACTGAAGCTTTCTTT. This translates into CASSSGRAFGNTEAFF.

The V call is TRBV6-5, the J call TRBJ1-1; no firm D call. Germline values: CDR1 MNHEY, CDR2 SVGAGI. The V and J ends lost 6 bases and 1 base respectively, with 12 bases between them. The CDR3 runs 14 residues. Here the CDR3 DNA reads TGTGCCAGCAGACCAACAGCCCAGAACACTGAAGCTTTCTTT. Amino acid sequence: CASRPTAQNTEAFF.

This chain links TRBV9 with TRBJ2-1; 8 bases are a match to TRBD2. Trimming took 7 bases from V and 5 from J; bases not matched to a gene: 11. Germline CDR1 SGDLS, CDR2 YYNGEE. CDR3 length: 15 amino acids. The DNA for the CDR3 is TGTGCCAGCGGGGTCCCCAGCGGGAGCGACAATGAGCAGTTCTTC. Its translation is CASGVPSGSDNEQFF.

This clone has just a few counts. Its ends do not fully match the called genes, so a read error is possible. The chain uses TRBV9 and TRBJ1-4; 8 bases match TRBD1. CDR1 and CDR2 from the germline V gene are SGDLS and YYNGEE. The CDR3 is 15 amino acids. The CDR3 DNA follows: TGTGCCAGCAACGTAGCAGGGACAGGAGACGAAAAACTGTTTTTT. Protein sequence: CASNVAGTGDEKLFF.

This chain links TRBV30 with TRBJ2-7, with 11 nucleotides matching TRBD2. CDR1 is GTSNPN and CDR2 is SVGIG in the germline V gene (reference sequence). V shed 0 bases, J shed 0 bases, and the junction held 7 bases outside the gene matches. The length of the CDR3 is 17 residues. CDR3 protein: CAWSVLAGAQNSYEQYF. The CDR3 nucleotides read TGTGCCTGGAGTGTACTAGCGGGAGCGCAAAACTCCTACGAGCAGTACTTC.

The chain carries TRBV4-1 and TRBJ2-7, with TRBD2 matching over 8 bases. The CDR3 sequence is 15 residues long. Germline-derived CDR1 and CDR2 are MGHRA and YSYEKL. V trimming: 2 bases; J trimming: 7 bases; junction bases outside the gene matches: 10. In DNA, the CDR3 is TGCGCCAGCAGCCAAAGCGGGGGCTCCCTCTCTGAGCAGTACTTC. This gives the protein CASSQSGGSLSEQYF.

J is TRBJ1-6 and V is TRBV27, with no clear D. CDR3 length: 14 amino acids. V lost 6 bases and J 8 bases, leaving 14 bases between the germline ends. Germline V gives CDR1 MNHEY, CDR2 SMNVEV (reference sequence). CDR3 sequence reads: CASSSRTEYSPLHF. The CDR3, as DNA: TGTGCCAGCAGCTCCCGGACTGAGTATTCACCCCTCCACTTT.

This clone was counted between two and nine times. The chain has TRBV18 and TRBJ1-4; no definite D call. The length of the CDR3 is 12 residues. The germline V and J ends were trimmed by 6 bases and 5 bases, with 7 bases remaining between them. Per the germline V gene, CDR1 is KGHSH and CDR2 is LQKENI. CDR3 nucleotides: TGTGCCAGCTCGAGAGGAAATGAAAAACTGTTTTTT. It is translated as CASSRGNEKLFF.

This chain joins TRBV10-3 and TRBJ2-5; 10 bases match TRBD1. Germline loops: CDR1 ENHRY, CDR2 SYGVKD. With 10 bases clipped from V and 2 bases from J, the junction kept 10 bases outside the gene matches. This CDR3 spans 15 amino acids. The CDR3 region has the DNA TGTGCCACCACTCAGACAGGGGGCGGACAAGAGACCCAGTACTTC. Encoded protein: CATTQTGGGQETQYF.

The CDR3 DNA follows: TGTGCCAGCACCCCTCGGGGGGCTGCTACTGGAAACACCATATATTTT. Protein sequence: CASTPRGAATGNTIYF. The chain has TRBV7-1 and TRBJ1-3; tentatively, D is TRBD1 (6 bases). TRBV7-1 is annotated as an ORF whose role is uncertain. Trimming took 7 bases from V and 2 from J, leaving 18 bases between them. This CDR3 has 16 amino acids.

The chain recombines TRBV30 with TRBJ2-3; D remains ambiguous. This CDR3 has 14 residues. The germline gives CDR1 GTSNPN, CDR2 SVGIG (reference sequence). V was cut by 2 bases and J by 7 bases, with 16 bases left in between. CDR3 region: CAWSPSRSRNTQYF. The CDR3 nucleotides are TGTGCCTGGAGTCCTTCCCGAAGTAGAAATACGCAGTATTTT.

This clone was found once. The CDR3 DNA is TGTGCCAGCGGCGGGTCTGGGTCCTACGAGCAGTACTTC. Translated, it gives CASGGSGSYEQYF. The chain combines TRBV19 with TRBJ2-7; TRBD2 is a possible D gene (5 bases). Between the trimmed V and J ends, which lost 9 bases and 1 base, there was a span of 13 bases. Germline CDR1 and CDR2: LNHDA and SQIVND (reference sequence). The CDR3 is 13 residues long. Supplemented by reference TRBV19 and TRBJ2-7, the full variable domain reads DGGITQSPKYLFRKEGQNVTLSCEQNLNHDAMYWYRQDPGQGLRLIYYSQIVNDFQKGDIAEGYSVSREKKESFPLTVTSAQKNPTAFYLCASGGSGSYEQYFGPGTRLTVT.

This clone was observed once. The chain joins TRBV10-3 to TRBJ2-5; D remains unclear. The V gene's germline CDR1 is ENHRY and CDR2 SYGVKD. V lost 3 bases to trimming and J lost 4 bases, with 3 bases between them. This CDR3 is built from 11 residues. The CDR3 DNA reads as TGTGCCATCAGTGAAGGAGAGACCCAGTACTTC. The encoded protein is CAISEGETQYF.

In this sample, this clone turned up many times. The rearrangement links TRBV4-1 to TRBJ2-5; 8 nucleotides align to TRBD2. CDR1 is MGHRA, CDR2 YSYEKL, per germline. The J segment lost 5 bases and the V segment lost 1 base, leaving 9 bases of the junction unmatched. The CDR3 consists of 16 residues. The CDR3 DNA reads as TGCGCCAGCAGCCAAGTGGTAGCGGGATCTATGGAGACCCAGTACTTC. Its protein product is CASSQVVAGSMETQYF.

This sequence joins TRBV27 and TRBJ2-7; D is unresolved. Trimming removed 2 bases at V and 0 bases at J, with 8 bases between. The germline V gene has CDR1 MNHEY and CDR2 SMNVEV (reference sequence). This CDR3 region has 14 residues. DNA of the CDR3: TGTGCCAGCAGTTTAGGTCGCGTCTCCTACGAGCAGTACTTC. This codes for CASSLGRVSYEQYF.

This clone was seen a single time. This chain joins TRBV5-1 and TRBJ2-3, with 11 bases lining up with TRBD2. CDR1 is SGHRS, CDR2 YFSETQ, per germline. CDR3 length: 16 amino acids. The V gene end was trimmed by 0 bases and the J gene end by 4 bases; junction bases not matched to a gene: 4. The CDR3 DNA follows: TGCGCCAGCAGCTTGGCCATAGCGGGAGGGTCAGATACGCAGTATTTT. Translation: CASSLAIAGGSDTQYF. The variable domain in full, with the rest retrieved from reference TRBV5-1 and TRBJ2-3, is KAGVTQTPRYLIKTRGQQVTLSCSPISGHRSVSWYQQTPGQGLQFLFEYFSETQRNKGNFPGRFSGRQFSNSRSEMNVSTLELGDSALYLCASSLAIAGGSDTQYFGPGTRLTVL.

This chain uses TRBV2 with TRBJ2-2; D is perhaps TRBD1 (6 bases). This CDR3 region has 13 residues. V lost 8 bases and J lost 4, with 11 bases in between. Germline V CDR1 and CDR2: SNHLY, FYNNEI. The CDR3 is CASRTDLTGELFF. The CDR3 DNA reads as TGTGCCAGCCGGACAGACCTCACCGGGGAGCTGTTTTTT.

The V call is TRBV7-8, the J call TRBJ1-5, with TRBD1 identical over 7 bases. Germline V gives CDR1 SGHVS, CDR2 FQNEAQ. With 5 bases clipped from V and 7 bases from J, the junction kept 5 bases outside the gene matches. CDR3 length: 13 residues. This chain's CDR3 is CASSPDRVQPQHF. The CDR3 DNA sequence: TGTGCCAGCAGCCCCGACAGGGTCCAGCCCCAGCATTTT.

This sequence joins TRBV7-3 and TRBJ2-5, with 10 positions matching TRBD2. This CDR3 has 15 residues. V lost 4 bases, J lost 1 base, and 3 bases stayed unmatched. Germline values: CDR1 SGHTA, CDR2 FQGTGA. The CDR3 sequence: CASSSGTSAQETQYF. The CDR3 nucleotides are TGTGCCAGCAGCTCGGGGACTAGCGCCCAAGAGACCCAGTACTTC.

This chain joins TRBV27 and TRBJ1-1; D gene ambiguous. Trimming pared 5 bases from V and 1 base from J, leaving 11 bases between. There are 14 residues in the CDR3. Germline CDR1 is MNHEY and CDR2 is SMNVEV (reference sequence). The CDR3 spells CASSLRTANTEAFF. CDR3 coding DNA: TGTGCCAGCAGTCTCCGGACGGCGAACACTGAAGCTTTCTTT.

The J gene is TRBJ2-5, the V gene TRBV6-5; tentative D call: TRBD1 (6 bases). The DNA end lines up better with TRBJ2-7; the J call may be wrong. Per germline, CDR1 MNHEY and CDR2 SVGAGI. The CDR3 consists of 14 residues. CDR3 region: CASSSRGSSDEQYF. CDR3 in DNA: TGTGCCAGCAGTTCAAGGGGGTCTTCGGACGAGCAGTACTTC.

The chain recombines TRBV7-2 with TRBJ1-2; D is possibly TRBD1 (6 bases). The germline CDR1 and CDR2 sequences are SGHTA and FQGNSA. With 5 bases removed from V and 4 bases from J, the gap between germline ends came to 23 bases. CDR3 length: 17 amino acids. The CDR3 is CASSALAGGRGLYGYTF. CDR3 coding DNA: TGTGCCAGCAGCGCACTTGCGGGGGGGCGAGGACTCTATGGCTACACCTTC.